The TCR beta chain described here comes from a study of cytomegalovirus exposure and HLA in healthy donors. Broader study findings: Most TCR sequences showed up rarely, but some public TCRs showed up in many donors. The likely explanation for a cluster of highly shared sequence variants was sequencing artifact. 87-base-pair reads could not separate some V segments, including TRBV6-2 and TRBV6-3.

The CDR3 length is 11 residues. Germline V gives CDR1 DFQATT, CDR2 SNEGSKA (reference sequence). V was cut by 5 bases and J by 3 bases, with 6 bases left in between. In its sample, this clone was seen a few times. The target antigen is unknown. PCR primers comprised 60 Vbeta and 13 Jbeta primers. The table came from immunoSEQ multiplex PCR; TCRdb's copy has only in-frame clones and leaves some out. The table includes around 120,000 clones, 70% to 85% detected once. Input material: PBMCs. The sequence was collected from a middle-aged woman in good health and CMV-seronegative. The chain links TRBV20-1 to TRBJ2-3, with D hard to call. This CDR3 reads CSAQVTDTQYF. CDR3 nucleotides: TGCAGTGCTCAGGTGACAGATACGCAGTATTTT.